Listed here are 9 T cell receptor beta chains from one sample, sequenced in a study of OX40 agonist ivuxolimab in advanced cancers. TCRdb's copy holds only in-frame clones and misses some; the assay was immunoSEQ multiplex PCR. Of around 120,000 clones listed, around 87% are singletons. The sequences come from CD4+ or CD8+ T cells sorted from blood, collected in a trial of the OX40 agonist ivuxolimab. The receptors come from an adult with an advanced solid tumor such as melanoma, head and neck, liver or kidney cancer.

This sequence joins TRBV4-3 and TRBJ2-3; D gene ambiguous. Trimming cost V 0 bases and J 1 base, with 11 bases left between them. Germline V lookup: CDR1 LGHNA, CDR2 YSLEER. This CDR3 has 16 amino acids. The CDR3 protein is CASSQDKPPRTDTQYF. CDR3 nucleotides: TGCGCCAGCAGCCAAGATAAGCCTCCCCGCACAGATACGCAGTATTTT.

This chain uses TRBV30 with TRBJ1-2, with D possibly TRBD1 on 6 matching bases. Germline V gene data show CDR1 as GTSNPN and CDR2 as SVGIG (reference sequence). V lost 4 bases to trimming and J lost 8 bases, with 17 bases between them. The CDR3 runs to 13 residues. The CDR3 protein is CAWIAPGQSGYTF. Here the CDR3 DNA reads TGTGCCTGGATTGCCCCGGGACAATCGGGCTACACCTTC. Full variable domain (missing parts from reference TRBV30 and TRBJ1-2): SQTIHQWPATLVQPVGSPLSLECTVEGTSNPNLYWYRQAAGRGLQLLFYSVGIGQISSEVPQNLSASRPQDRQFILSSKKLLLSDSGFYLCAWIAPGQSGYTFGSGTRLTVV.

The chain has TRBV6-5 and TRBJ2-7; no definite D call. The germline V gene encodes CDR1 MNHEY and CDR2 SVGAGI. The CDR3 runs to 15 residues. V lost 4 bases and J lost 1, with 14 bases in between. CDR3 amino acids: CASSSSSSLSYEQYF. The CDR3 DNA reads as TGTGCCAGCAGTTCCTCCTCTTCCCTATCCTACGAGCAGTACTTC.

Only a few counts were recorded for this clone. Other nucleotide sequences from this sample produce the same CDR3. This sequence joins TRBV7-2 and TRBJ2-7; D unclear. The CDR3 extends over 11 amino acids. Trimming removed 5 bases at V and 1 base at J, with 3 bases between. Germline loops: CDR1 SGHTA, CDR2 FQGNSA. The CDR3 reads CASSPSYEQYF. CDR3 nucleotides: TGTGCCAGCAGCCCATCCTACGAGCAGTACTTC.

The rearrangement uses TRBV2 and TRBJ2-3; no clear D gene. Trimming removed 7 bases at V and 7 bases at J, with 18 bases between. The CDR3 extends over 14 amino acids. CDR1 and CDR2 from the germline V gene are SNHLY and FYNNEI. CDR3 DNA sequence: TGTGCCAGCACCCCCAGAGGCTTCACGAATACGCAGTATTTT. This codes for CASTPRGFTNTQYF.

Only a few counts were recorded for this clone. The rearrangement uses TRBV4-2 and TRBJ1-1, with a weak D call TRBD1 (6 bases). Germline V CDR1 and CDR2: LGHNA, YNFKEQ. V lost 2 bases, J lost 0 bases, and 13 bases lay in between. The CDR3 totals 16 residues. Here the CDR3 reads CASSQSYRQVNTEAFF. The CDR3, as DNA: TGTGCCAGCAGCCAATCCTATAGACAGGTGAACACTGAAGCTTTCTTT.

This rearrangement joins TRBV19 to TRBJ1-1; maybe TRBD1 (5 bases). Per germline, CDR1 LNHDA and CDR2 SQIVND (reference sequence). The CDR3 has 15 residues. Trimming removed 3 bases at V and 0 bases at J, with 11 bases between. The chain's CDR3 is CASSIEGVMNTEAFF. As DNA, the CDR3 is TGTGCCAGTAGTATTGAAGGGGTCATGAACACTGAAGCTTTCTTT.

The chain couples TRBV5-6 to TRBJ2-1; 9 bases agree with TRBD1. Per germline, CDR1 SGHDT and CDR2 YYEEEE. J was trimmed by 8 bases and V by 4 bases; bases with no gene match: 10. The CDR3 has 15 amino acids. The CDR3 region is CASSPGTGTVYEQFF. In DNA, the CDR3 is TGTGCCAGCAGCCCCGGGACAGGGACGGTCTATGAGCAGTTCTTC.

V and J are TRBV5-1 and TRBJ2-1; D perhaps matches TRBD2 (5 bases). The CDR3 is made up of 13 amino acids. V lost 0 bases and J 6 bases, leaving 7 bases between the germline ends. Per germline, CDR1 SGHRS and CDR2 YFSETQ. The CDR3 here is CASSLAGVNEQFF. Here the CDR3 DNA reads TGCGCCAGCAGCTTGGCCGGGGTCAATGAGCAGTTCTTC.